The 4 T cell receptor beta chains presented below share a single source sample, sequenced in a study of cytomegalovirus exposure and HLA in healthy donors. The PCR was carried out with 60 Vbeta primers and 13 Jbeta primers. This table comes from immunoSEQ multiplex PCR, and its TCRdb copy is limited to in-frame clones, with some not included. The table includes more than 110,000 clones, roughly 83% detected once. The sequenced sample was PBMCs. Receptors originate from a man aged 35 to 55 in good health and CMV-seropositive.

The chain combines TRBV5-6 with TRBJ2-5; a possible D gene is TRBD2 (6 bases). This CDR3 spans 13 amino acids. Germline V gene data show CDR1 as SGHDT and CDR2 as YYEEEE. V lost 3 bases, J lost 3 bases, and 9 bases lay in between. The CDR3 DNA reads as TGTGCCAGCAGCTCCCGCGGGAAAGAGACCCAGTACTTC. Amino acids: CASSSRGKETQYF. The whole variable domain, filled in from reference TRBV5-6 and TRBJ2-5, reads DAGVTQSPTHLIKTRGQQVTLRCSPKSGHDTVSWYQQALGQGPQFIFQYYEEEERQRGNFPDRFSGHQFPNYSSELNVNALLLGDSALYLCASSSRGKETQYFGPGTRLLVL.

There are a few counts of this clone. CDR3 nucleotide sequence: TGCGCCAGCAGCTTGGGGACTAGCGGGAGGGCCGTGGGGACCCAGTACTTC. Residues: CASSLGTSGRAVGTQYF. The chain carries TRBV5-1 and TRBJ2-5, with 15 bases matching TRBD2. Losses at the gene ends were 0 bases for V and 7 bases for J; bases not matched to a gene: 7. From germline, CDR1 is SGHRS and CDR2 YFSETQ. This CDR3 is 17 amino acids long.

The chain carries TRBV30 and TRBJ2-2; possibly TRBD1 for D (5 bases). This CDR3 is built from 16 residues. CDR1 and CDR2 from the germline V gene are GTSNPN and SVGIG (reference sequence). The V and J ends lost 3 bases and 7 bases respectively, with 21 bases between them. The CDR3 loop reads CAWSLEPGYRGGELFF. The CDR3 DNA is TGTGCCTGGAGCTTGGAACCAGGGTATCGCGGCGGGGAGCTGTTTTTT.

Only one count was recorded for this clone. This chain joins TRBV11-2 and TRBJ2-1; 8 nucleotides match TRBD2. CDR1 SGHAT and CDR2 FQNNGV come from the germline V gene. The V gene end was trimmed by 5 bases and the J gene end by 8 bases; junction bases not matched to a gene: 8. The CDR3 contains 14 residues. The DNA for the CDR3 is TGTGCCAGCAGCAAGACTAGCGCCAGGGATGAGCAGTTCTTC. Translating it yields CASSKTSARDEQFF.